This entry lists 9 T cell receptor beta chains sequenced from one sample in a study of OX40 agonist ivuxolimab in advanced cancers. Generated by immunoSEQ multiplex PCR, the TCRdb table keeps only in-frame clones and is missing some. The sample shows about 59,000 clones, 87% of them seen only once. The source was CD4+ or CD8+ T cells sorted from blood, collected in a trial of the OX40 agonist ivuxolimab. These receptor sequences come from an adult with an advanced solid tumor such as melanoma, head and neck, liver or kidney cancer.

CDR3: CASRPGTEGTEAFF. Here the CDR3 DNA reads TGTGCCAGCAGACCCGGGACAGAAGGAACTGAAGCTTTCTTT. The chain joins TRBV2 to TRBJ1-1; 7 bases are shared with TRBD1. CDR1 is SNHLY and CDR2 is FYNNEI in the germline V gene. This CDR3 has 14 residues. The junction had 9 bases not matched to a gene; V was cut back by 6 bases and J by 5 bases.

This chain connects TRBV19 to TRBJ2-5; TRBD1 aligns across 9 bases. Unmatched junction bases numbered 1, after V lost 4 bases and J lost 4 bases. CDR3 length: 13 residues. Germline values: CDR1 LNHDA, CDR2 SQIVND (reference sequence). Written as DNA, the CDR3 is TGTGCCAGTAGTAAACAGGGGGCAGAGACCCAGTACTTC. This translates into CASSKQGAETQYF.

CDR3 nucleotide sequence: TGTGCCTGGAGAAGCGAAGGGGAAAGGCAGTACTTC. It encodes CAWRSEGERQYF. V and J are TRBV30 and TRBJ2-7, with a weak D call TRBD1 (5 bases). The germline V gene encodes CDR1 GTSNPN and CDR2 SVGIG (reference sequence). Trimming shortened V by 3 bases and J by 9 bases, and 15 bases separated the two germline ends. The CDR3 extends over 12 amino acids.

This chain connects TRBV6-6 to TRBJ1-3; TRBD1 might be the D (6 bases). V was clipped by 7 bases and J by 4 bases, with 17 bases between them. This CDR3 contains 15 residues. CDR1 MNHNY and CDR2 SVGAGI come from the germline V gene (reference sequence). This chain's CDR3 is CASIKTQGAGNTIYF. In DNA, the CDR3 is TGTGCCAGCATTAAGACACAGGGAGCCGGAAACACCATATATTTT.

This clone appeared once. The J gene is TRBJ2-7, the V gene TRBV7-2; 9 nucleotides line up with TRBD1. The length of the CDR3 is 14 residues. Per the germline V gene, CDR1 is SGHTA and CDR2 is FQGNSA. V lost 6 bases to trimming and J lost 1 base; unmatched junction nucleotides: 4. In nucleotides, the CDR3 is TGTGCCAGCAGTTCTGACAGGGGGTCCTACGAGCAGTACTTC. It specifies CASSSDRGSYEQYF.

This clone was observed a handful of times. V and J are TRBV7-3 and TRBJ2-1, with 9 bases that match TRBD1. The J segment lost 7 bases and the V segment lost 2 bases, leaving 0 bases of the junction unmatched. CDR1 is SGHTA, CDR2 FQGTGA, per germline. The CDR3 runs to 13 residues. Written as DNA, the CDR3 is TGTGCCAGCAGCTTAGACAGGGGGAATGAGCAGTTCTTC. Its protein product is CASSLDRGNEQFF.

This sequence joins TRBV7-7 and TRBJ1-1, with D hard to call. The V gene lost 5 bases and the J gene lost 4 bases, with 11 bases spanning the gap. Germline values: CDR1 SSHAT, CDR2 FNYEAQ (reference sequence). This CDR3 has 13 amino acids. The CDR3 DNA is TGTGCCAGCAGCCCCTGGGAAAGCACTGAAGCTTTCTTT. Protein product: CASSPWESTEAFF.

The chain employs TRBV7-9 and TRBJ2-5; the D gene is possibly TRBD1 (5 bases). The CDR3 length is 14 residues. Germline V CDR1 and CDR2: SEHNR, FQNEAQ (reference sequence). Trimming took 0 bases from V and 2 from J, leaving 7 bases between them. The CDR3: CASSLAQGQETQYF. As DNA, the CDR3 is TGTGCCAGCAGCTTAGCCCAGGGACAAGAGACCCAGTACTTC.

The chain combines TRBV18 with TRBJ1-2, with D maybe TRBD1 (6 bases). CDR1 and CDR2 from the germline V gene are KGHSH and LQKENI. V was pared by 1 base and J by 3 bases, with 12 bases between. The CDR3 runs 15 residues. CDR3 protein: CASSPRRQADYGYTF. The CDR3 DNA follows: TGTGCCAGCTCACCACGGAGACAGGCTGACTATGGCTACACCTTC.